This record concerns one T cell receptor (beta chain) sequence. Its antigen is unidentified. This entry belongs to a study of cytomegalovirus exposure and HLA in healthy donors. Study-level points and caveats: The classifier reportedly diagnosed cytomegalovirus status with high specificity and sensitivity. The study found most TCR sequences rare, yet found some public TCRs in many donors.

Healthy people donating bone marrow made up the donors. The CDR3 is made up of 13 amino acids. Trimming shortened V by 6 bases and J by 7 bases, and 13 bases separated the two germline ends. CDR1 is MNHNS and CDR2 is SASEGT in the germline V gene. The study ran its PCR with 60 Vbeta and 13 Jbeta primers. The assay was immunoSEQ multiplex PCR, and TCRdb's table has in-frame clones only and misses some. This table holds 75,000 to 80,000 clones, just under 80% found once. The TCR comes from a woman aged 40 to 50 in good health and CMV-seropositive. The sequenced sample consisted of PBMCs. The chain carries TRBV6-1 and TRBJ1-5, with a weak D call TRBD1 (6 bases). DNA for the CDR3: TGTGCCAGCAGGCGGGGGCTGGGGCAGCCCCAGCATTTT. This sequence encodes CASRRGLGQPQHF.